A single sample gave rise to the 16 T cell receptor beta chains below, sequenced in a study of cytotoxic CD8 clonotypes in ibrutinib-treated CLL. The repertoire was sequenced with immunoSEQ multiplex PCR; TCRdb's copy has only in-frame clones and lacks some. The sample includes fewer than 400,000 clones, 67% of them seen just once. The sequencing used PBMCs, collected after 36 months of ibrutinib treatment. These receptors were taken from a human donor with chronic lymphocytic leukemia.

The rearrangement joins TRBV27 to TRBJ1-1; TRBD1 aligns across 7 bases. V lost 5 bases and J lost 4; bases outside the gene matches: 7. CDR1 and CDR2 (germline): MNHEY, SMNVEV (reference sequence). The CDR3 sequence is 14 residues long. The CDR3 protein is CASSRQGGGTEAFF. The CDR3 nucleotides are TGTGCCAGCAGTCGACAGGGCGGGGGCACTGAAGCTTTCTTT.

The chain has TRBV15 and TRBJ1-2; D is unresolved. This CDR3 spans 16 amino acids. The germline V gene encodes CDR1 LNHNV and CDR2 YYDKDF (reference sequence). Trimming shortened V by 5 bases and J by 1 base, and 17 bases separated the two germline ends. DNA for the CDR3: TGTGCCACCAGCGTCAGGAGCTTGAGCGTTAACTATGGCTACACCTTC. Protein: CATSVRSLSVNYGYTF.

This sequence joins TRBV7-8 and TRBJ2-7; D possibly corresponds to TRBD1 (6 bases). Germline CDR1 is SGHVS and CDR2 is FQNEAQ. The CDR3 spans 15 residues. With 0 bases removed from V and 2 bases from J, the gap between germline ends came to 11 bases. CDR3 residues: CASSLATGSPYEQYF. CDR3 sequence (DNA): TGTGCCAGCAGCTTAGCGACAGGATCCCCCTACGAGCAGTACTTC.

The J gene is TRBJ1-2, the V gene TRBV10-2; D is perhaps TRBD1 (6 bases). In germline, CDR1 is WSHSY, CDR2 SAAADI. The CDR3 has 14 amino acids. V dropped 7 bases and J dropped 1 base, with 13 bases sitting between them. The DNA of the CDR3 is TGCGCCAGCACTGAAGACAGGTATAACTATGGCTACACCTTC. Translated, it gives CASTEDRYNYGYTF.

This clone was seen a handful of times. This chain joins TRBV5-5 and TRBJ2-7; tentatively, D is TRBD1 (5 bases). Germline V gives CDR1 SGHKS, CDR2 YYEKEE (reference sequence). V was trimmed by 4 bases and J by 0 bases, leaving 14 bases between them. The CDR3 contains 15 residues. The DNA for the CDR3 is TGTGCCAGCAGCCTCGCCAGGACACTCTCCTACGAGCAGTACTTC. As protein: CASSLARTLSYEQYF. Combining the CDR3 with reference TRBV5-5 and TRBJ2-7 gives the whole variable domain DAGVTQSPTHLIKTRGQQVTLRCSPISGHKSVSWYQQVLGQGPQFIFQYYEKEERGRGNFPDRFSARQFPNYSSELNVNALLLGDSALYLCASSLARTLSYEQYFGPGTRLTVT.

V is TRBV7-2 and J is TRBJ2-5; D uncertain. Deletions cut 2 bases from V and 1 base from J, with 5 bases between. The germline gives CDR1 SGHTA, CDR2 FQGNSA. This CDR3 is 13 amino acids long. In DNA, the CDR3 is TGTGCCAGCAGCTTATTAGTCCAAGAGACCCAGTACTTC. Its protein is CASSLLVQETQYF.

This rearrangement joins TRBV11-2 to TRBJ2-3; D possibly corresponds to TRBD2 (5 bases). Deletions cut 6 bases from V and 6 bases from J, with 10 bases between. The CDR3 is 12 residues long. Germline V gives CDR1 SGHAT, CDR2 FQNNGV. CDR3 in amino acids: CASSPTRDTQYF. The CDR3 DNA reads TGTGCCAGCAGTCCTACTAGGGATACGCAGTATTTT.

The gene calls are TRBV7-8 and TRBJ2-1; no definite D call. This CDR3 region has 14 residues. CDR1 SGHVS and CDR2 FQNEAQ come from the germline V gene. V lost 4 bases to trimming and J lost 8 bases, with 15 bases between them. CDR3 sequence (DNA): TGTGCCAGCAGCTCCCGACCTAATAGGGATGAGCAGTTCTTC. Translating it yields CASSSRPNRDEQFF.

This clone occurred a few times. This chain links TRBV5-1 with TRBJ2-7, with 7 bases aligning to TRBD1. The trim removed 5 bases at V and 3 bases at J, leaving 5 bases unmatched. The CDR3 is made up of 13 amino acids. From germline, CDR1 is SGHRS and CDR2 YFSETQ. Here the CDR3 DNA reads TGCGCCAGCAGAGAGCGGACAGGCTACGAGCAGTACTTC. Translated: CASRERTGYEQYF.

This chain connects TRBV5-1 to TRBJ2-7, with D tentatively TRBD1 (5 bases). V dropped 0 bases and J dropped 3 bases, with 13 bases sitting between them. Looked up from germline, CDR1 is SGHRS and CDR2 is YFSETQ. The CDR3 sequence is 15 residues long. CDR3 in DNA: TGCGCCAGCAGCTTGGGTCCAGGGAAGGACTACGAGCAGTACTTC. This gives the protein CASSLGPGKDYEQYF.

The chain combines TRBV11-2 with TRBJ1-5; 9 bases agree with TRBD1. Losses at the gene ends were 1 base for V and 2 bases for J; bases not matched to a gene: 0. The germline V gene has CDR1 SGHAT and CDR2 FQNNGV. The CDR3 contains 15 residues. For the CDR3, the DNA is TGTGCCAGCAGCTTAGGGGACAGGGGCAATCAGCCCCAGCATTTT. It yields the protein CASSLGDRGNQPQHF.

The chain is built from TRBV7-9 and TRBJ2-7; 11 nucleotides line up with TRBD2. Trimming at V came to 5 bases and at J to 1 base, leaving 7 bases not matched to a gene. From germline, CDR1 is SEHNR and CDR2 FQNEAQ (reference sequence). The CDR3 consists of 16 residues. The CDR3 DNA sequence: TGTGCCAGCAGCGGAGTAGCGGGAGGGCAATCCTACGAGCAGTACTTC. This codes for CASSGVAGGQSYEQYF.

The chain couples TRBV2 to TRBJ1-5, with TRBD1 matching over 11 bases. J gave up 4 bases and V 6 bases, and 2 bases lay outside the gene matches. This CDR3 contains 14 residues. In germline, CDR1 is SNHLY, CDR2 FYNNEI. CDR3 sequence reads: CASRDRGPNQPQHF. CDR3 nucleotides: TGTGCCAGCAGGGACAGGGGGCCGAATCAGCCCCAGCATTTT. The complete variable domain, with remaining parts taken from reference TRBV2 and TRBJ1-5, reads EPEVTQTPSHQVTQMGQEVILRCVPISNHLYFYWYRQILGQKVEFLVSFYNNEISEKSEIFDDQFSVERPDGSNFTLKIRSTKLEDSAMYFCASRDRGPNQPQHFGDGTRLSIL.

The rearrangement uses TRBV11-2 and TRBJ2-5; D unresolved. V dropped 3 bases and J dropped 4 bases, with 9 bases sitting between them. Germline CDR1 reads SGHAT; CDR2 reads FQNNGV. This CDR3 has 13 residues. CDR3 sequence (DNA): TGTGCCAGCAGCTTGTTATCCCGAGAGACCCAGTACTTC. It translates to CASSLLSRETQYF.

The chain is built from TRBV19 and TRBJ1-1, with D unclear. The CDR3 is made up of 16 amino acids. The V gene lost 7 bases and the J gene lost 2 bases, with 20 bases spanning the gap. Germline lookup yields CDR1 LNHDA and CDR2 SQIVND (reference sequence). CDR3 in amino acids: CASTTPRALKNTEAFF. CDR3 nucleotide sequence: TGTGCCAGTACCACACCCCGGGCGCTTAAAAACACTGAAGCTTTCTTT.

This clone was counted only a few times. The J gene is TRBJ2-7, the V gene TRBV12-5; no definite D call. The germline V gene encodes CDR1 LGHNT and CDR2 FRNRAP. The germline V and J ends were trimmed by 1 base and 0 bases, with 4 bases remaining between them. The CDR3 consists of 13 residues. The CDR3 DNA reads TGTGCTAGTGGTTTGGACCCCTCCTACGAGCAGTACTTC. Residues: CASGLDPSYEQYF.